This T cell receptor (beta chain) comes out of a study of blood T cell repertoires in COVID-19. The assay was immunoSEQ multiplex PCR, and TCRdb's table has in-frame clones only and misses some. This sample has some 130,000 clones, with 86% found just once. Germline V gene data show CDR1 as SGDLS and CDR2 as YYNGEE. The CDR3 is 15 residues long. The germline V and J ends were trimmed by 6 bases and 0 bases, with 16 bases remaining between them. The sample comprised PBMCs or T cells enriched from blood (not recorded which). The chain couples TRBV9 to TRBJ2-7; a weak D match, TRBD2 (6 bases). The receptor's source is a woman in her forties or fifties who had recovered from COVID-19. As DNA, the CDR3 is TGTGCCAGCACCCCGGGCGGGAAGAGCTCCTACGAGCAGTACTTC. This codes for CASTPGGKSSYEQYF.